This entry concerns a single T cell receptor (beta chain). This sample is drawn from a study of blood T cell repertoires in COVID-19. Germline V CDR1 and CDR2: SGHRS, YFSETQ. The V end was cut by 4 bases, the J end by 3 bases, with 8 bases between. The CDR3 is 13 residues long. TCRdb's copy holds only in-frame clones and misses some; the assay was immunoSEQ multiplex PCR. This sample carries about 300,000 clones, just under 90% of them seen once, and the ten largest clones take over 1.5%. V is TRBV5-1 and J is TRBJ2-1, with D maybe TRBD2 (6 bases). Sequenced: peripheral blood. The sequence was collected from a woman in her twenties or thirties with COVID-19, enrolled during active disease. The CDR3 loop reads CASSLGGYNEQFF. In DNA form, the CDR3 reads TGCGCCAGCAGCCTCGGGGGCTACAATGAGCAGTTCTTC.